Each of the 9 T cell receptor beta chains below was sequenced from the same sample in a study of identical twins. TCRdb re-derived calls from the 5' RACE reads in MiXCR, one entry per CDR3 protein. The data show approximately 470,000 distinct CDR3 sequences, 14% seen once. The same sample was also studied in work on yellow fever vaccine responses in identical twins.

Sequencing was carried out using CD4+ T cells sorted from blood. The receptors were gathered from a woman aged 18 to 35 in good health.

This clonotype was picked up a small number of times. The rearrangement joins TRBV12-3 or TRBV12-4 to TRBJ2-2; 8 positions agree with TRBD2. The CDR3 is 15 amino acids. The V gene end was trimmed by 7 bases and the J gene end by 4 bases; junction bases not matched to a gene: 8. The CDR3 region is CASTFTGGGTGELFF. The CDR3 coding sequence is TGTGCCAGCACCTTTACGGGGGGGGGCACCGGGGAGCTGTTTTTT.

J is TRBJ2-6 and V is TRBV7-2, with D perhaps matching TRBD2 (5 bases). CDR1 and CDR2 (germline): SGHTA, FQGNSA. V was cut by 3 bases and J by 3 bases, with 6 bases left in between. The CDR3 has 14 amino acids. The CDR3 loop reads CASSFSGGANVLTF. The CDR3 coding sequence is TGTGCCAGCAGCTTCAGCGGTGGGGCCAACGTCCTGACTTTC. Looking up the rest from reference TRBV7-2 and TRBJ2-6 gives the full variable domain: GAGVSQSPSNKVTEKGKDVELRCDPISGHTALYWYRQSLGQGLEFLIYFQGNSAPDKSGLPSDRFSAERTGGSVSTLTIQRTQQEDSAVYLCASSFSGGANVLTFGAGSRLTVL.

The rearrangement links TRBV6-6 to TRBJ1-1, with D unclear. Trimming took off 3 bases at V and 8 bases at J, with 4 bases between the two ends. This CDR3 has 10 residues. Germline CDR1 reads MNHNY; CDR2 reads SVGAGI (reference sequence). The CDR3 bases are TGTGCCAGCAGTTATGGGGAAGCTTTCTTT. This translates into CASSYGEAFF.

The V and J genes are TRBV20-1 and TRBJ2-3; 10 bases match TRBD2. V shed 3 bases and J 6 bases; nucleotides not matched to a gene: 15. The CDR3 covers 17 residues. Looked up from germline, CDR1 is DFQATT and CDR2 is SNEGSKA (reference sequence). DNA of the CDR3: TGCAGTGCTAGCGAATCTATAGCGGGGGGCCGGGGGGATACGCAGTATTTT. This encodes CSASESIAGGRGDTQYF.

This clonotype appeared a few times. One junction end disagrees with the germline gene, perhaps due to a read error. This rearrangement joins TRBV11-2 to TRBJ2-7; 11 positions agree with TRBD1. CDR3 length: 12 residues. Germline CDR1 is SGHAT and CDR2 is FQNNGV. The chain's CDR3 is CASSLGQGAISF. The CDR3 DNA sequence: TGTGCCAGCAGCCTAGGACAGGGGGCGATCAGCTTC. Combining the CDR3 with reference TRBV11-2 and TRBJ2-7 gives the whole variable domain EAGVAQSPRYKIIEKRQSVAFWCNPISGHATLYWYQQILGQGPKLLIQFQNNGVVDDSQLPKDRFSAERLKGVDSTLKIQPAKLEDSAVYLCASSLGQGAISFGPGTRLTVT.

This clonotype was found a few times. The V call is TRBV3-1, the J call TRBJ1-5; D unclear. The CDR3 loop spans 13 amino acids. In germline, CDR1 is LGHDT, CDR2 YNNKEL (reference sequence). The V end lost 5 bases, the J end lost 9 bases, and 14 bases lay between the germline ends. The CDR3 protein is CASSNNAGSPQHF. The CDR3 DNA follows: TGTGCCAGCAGCAACAATGCTGGATCGCCCCAGCATTTT.

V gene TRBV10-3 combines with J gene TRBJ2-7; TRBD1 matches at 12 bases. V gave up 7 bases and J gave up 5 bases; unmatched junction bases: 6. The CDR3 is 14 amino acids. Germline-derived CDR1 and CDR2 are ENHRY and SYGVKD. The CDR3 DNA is TGTGCCATCAACTCAGGGACAGGGGGCCACGAGCAGTACTTC. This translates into CAINSGTGGHEQYF.

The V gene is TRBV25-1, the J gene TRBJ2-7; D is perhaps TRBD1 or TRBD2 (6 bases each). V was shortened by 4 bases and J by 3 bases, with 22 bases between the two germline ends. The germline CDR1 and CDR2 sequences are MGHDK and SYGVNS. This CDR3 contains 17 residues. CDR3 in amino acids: CASSGGTAKGGSYEQYF. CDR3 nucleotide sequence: TGTGCCAGCAGTGGGGGCACAGCTAAGGGGGGAAGCTACGAGCAGTACTTC.

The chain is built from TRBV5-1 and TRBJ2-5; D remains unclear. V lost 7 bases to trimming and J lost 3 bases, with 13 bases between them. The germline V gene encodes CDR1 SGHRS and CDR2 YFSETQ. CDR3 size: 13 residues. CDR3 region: CASGRAPEETQYF. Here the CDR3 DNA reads TGCGCCAGCGGCCGGGCTCCCGAAGAGACCCAGTACTTC.